This paragraph reports one TCR beta chain. The data were taken from a study of T cell changes during pregnancy in multiple sclerosis. Measured with immunoSEQ multiplex PCR; TCRdb has only the in-frame clones, and not every one. This table has some 44,000 clones, about nine tenths appearing once. The TCR sequence derives from a female donor with multiple sclerosis, enrolled in a pregnancy study. The input for sequencing was CD4+ T cells from peripheral blood mononuclear cells, taken before pregnancy.

The CDR3 spells CAISGGTGRLPYEQYF. The CDR3 DNA reads TGTGCCATCAGTGGGGGGACAGGGAGACTCCCCTACGAGCAGTACTTC. V and J are TRBV10-3 and TRBJ2-7, with 9 bases matching TRBD1. In germline, CDR1 is ENHRY, CDR2 SYGVKD. V lost 4 bases and J lost 2; bases outside the gene matches: 9. The CDR3 consists of 16 residues.